The present T cell receptor beta chain was sequenced within a study of blood T cell repertoires in COVID-19. Turning to the study itself: Samples representing acute and convalescent COVID-19 were sourced from the United States, Italy and Spain.

Some clones are missing from TCRdb's copy, which holds only in-frame ones; the method was immunoSEQ multiplex PCR. Seen here are a few hundred thousand clones, around 89% observed once, and the top ten hold around 15%. Germline CDR1 SGHRS, CDR2 YFSETQ. The CDR3 covers 14 residues. J gave up 7 bases and V 4 bases, and 9 bases lay outside the gene matches. The sample was PBMCs or T cells enriched from blood (not recorded which). The clonotype was recovered from a man younger than 45 who had been exposed to COVID-19. The V gene is TRBV5-1, the J gene TRBJ2-3; 7 positions match TRBD2. Written as DNA, the CDR3 is TGCGCCAGCAGCCCCGGGGGGAACGGGAATACGCAGTATTTT. Protein: CASSPGGNGNTQYF.